This is a list of T cell receptor beta chains from one sample in a study of T cells in Graves' hyperthyroidism and ophthalmopathy. MiXCR, run by TCRdb on the multiplex PCR reads, gives a single entry per CDR3 protein. Of fewer than 450,000 distinct CDR3 sequences in the sample, roughly 15% were seen once. The specimen was blood. The origin of the receptors is a woman aged 55-70 years with Graves' ophthalmopathy. CDR3s include the opening cysteine and the closing phenylalanine or tryptophan. A D gene is named only where the DNA matches it firmly. Size tells how often a clone was seen (once, few, many) or the class of an expanded clone, and some rows leave it out.

v_call,d_call,j_call,clone_size,cdr3_nt,cdr3_aa
TRBV11-2,TRBD2,TRBJ2-1,many,TGTGCCAGCAGCCGTCGACTAGCGGCCTCCCGTCGGACTACGAATGAGCAGTTCTTC,CASSRRLAASRRTTNEQFF
TRBV12-3/TRBV12-4,.,TRBJ1-2,many,TGTGCCAGCAGTTTAGGAAACAGGAATATCGGCTACACCTTC,CASSLGNRNIGYTF
TRBV2,.,TRBJ1-1,many,TGTGCCAGCAGGGCACAGGGTGGGACTGAAGCTTTCTTT,CASRAQGGTEAFF
TRBV11-2,TRBD1,TRBJ1-5,many,TGTGCCAGCAGCTTAAGGGCAGGGGGCGGTCAGCCCCAGCATTTT,CASSLRAGGGQPQHF
TRBV7-6,TRBD2,TRBJ2-7,many,TGTGCCAGCAGCACGGGACTAGCGGGCGGAACCTACGAGCAGTACTTC,CASSTGLAGGTYEQYF
TRBV7-2,TRBD1,TRBJ2-7,few,TGTGCCAGCAGCCGTGGACAGGTATTTAATGGGGAGCAGTACTTC,CASSRGQVFNGEQYF
TRBV19,.,TRBJ1-2,.,TGTGCCAGTAGTGCCGGGGTGTATGGCTACACCTTC,CASSAGVYGYTF
TRBV14,.,TRBJ2-2,few,TGTGCCAGCAGCCACCTCGAGGGCCCCCCTTGGGAGCTGTTTTTT,CASSHLEGPPWELFF
TRBV7-2,.,TRBJ2-1,many,TGTGCCAGCAGCTTCTCTTTTGGGGGCAATGAGCAGTTCTTC,CASSFSFGGNEQFF
TRBV7-2,TRBD2,TRBJ2-7,many,TGTGCCAGCAGCCGACTAGCGCGATCCTACGAGCAGTACTTC,CASSRLARSYEQYF
TRBV6-1,TRBD2,TRBJ2-2,.,TGTGCCAGCGCCCGGGAGGGGGCCGGGGAGCTGTTTTTT,CASAREGAGELFF
TRBV2,.,TRBJ2-7,.,TGTGCCAGCAGCGATACGGGGGAGCAGTACTTC,CASSDTGEQYF
TRBV5-1,TRBD2,TRBJ2-1,.,TGCGCCAGCAGCTTGACTAGCGAGAGCCCCCTCTCCTACAATGAGCAGTTCTTC,CASSLTSESPLSYNEQFF
TRBV10-1,.,TRBJ2-3,few,TGCGCCAGCTGCGAGGGGTCCACAGATACGCAGTATTTT,CASCEGSTDTQYF
TRBV20-1,.,TRBJ1-5,many,TGCAGTGCTAGGCACCGGGACAGCAATCAGCCCCAGCATTTT,CSARHRDSNQPQHF
TRBV19,.,TRBJ2-5,few,TGTGCCAGTAGTATGGAAGGGCGGGGAGGAGTTGTAGAGACCCAGTACTTC,CASSMEGRGGVVETQYF
TRBV18,.,TRBJ2-7,many,TGTGCCAGCTCACCTCCGTCAGGGGTTTACGAGCAGTACTTC,CASSPPSGVYEQYF
TRBV28,.,TRBJ1-1,few,TGTGCCAGCAGTTTAAGGGGGGTGGGGACTGAAGCTTTCTTT,CASSLRGVGTEAFF
TRBV10-1,.,TRBJ2-1,.,TGCGCCAGCAGTGAAGGGGTCGGAATAGGTTCGGGGAATGAGCAGTTCTTC,CASSEGVGIGSGNEQFF
TRBV28,TRBD2,TRBJ2-7,many,TGTGCCAGCAGTTTGCTGACTAGCGGGAGGTACGAGCAGTACTTC,CASSLLTSGRYEQYF
TRBV24-1,.,TRBJ2-7,.,TGTGCCACCAGTTCACAGGAGAGCTCCTACGAGCAGTACTTC,CATSSQESSYEQYF
TRBV12-3/TRBV12-4,.,TRBJ2-1,many,TGTGCCAGCAGTTTACCCGCGTATAGTTACAATGAGCAGTTCTTC,CASSLPAYSYNEQFF
TRBV28,TRBD1,TRBJ2-2,few,TGTGCCAGCAGTTTAGGGACAGGACCCGGAGGCGGGGAGCTGTTTTTT,CASSLGTGPGGGELFF
TRBV25-1,.,TRBJ2-1,few,TGTGCCAGCAGTGGGACTGGCGGAGCCTACAATGAGCAGTTCTTC,CASSGTGGAYNEQFF
TRBV27,TRBD2,TRBJ2-1,few,TGTGCCAGCAGTTTTAGGACTAGCGGGAGGGGGAAGGGCTACAATGAGCAGTTCTTC,CASSFRTSGRGKGYNEQFF
TRBV6-2/TRBV6-3,.,TRBJ2-7,many,TGTGCCAGCAGTTACGGACGGGGTTTCTACGAGCAGTACTTC,CASSYGRGFYEQYF
TRBV5-1,.,TRBJ2-3,few,TGCGCCAGCAGCTTGATACTGGGCGGAGCTAGCACAGATACGCAGTATTTT,CASSLILGGASTDTQYF
TRBV7-9,.,TRBJ2-7,few,TGTGCCAGCAGCACACACAGGGACTCCTACGAGCAGTACTTC,CASSTHRDSYEQYF
TRBV12-3/TRBV12-4,.,TRBJ1-1,few,TGTGCCAGCAGTCCGGGGCCCGGGAAAGCTTTCTTT,CASSPGPGKAFF
TRBV18,TRBD1,TRBJ2-5,few,TGTGCCAGCTCGCTGGGACAGGCTGGAGGAGAGACCCAGTACTTC,CASSLGQAGGETQYF
TRBV2,.,TRBJ2-3,.,TGTGCCAGCAGTCGGGTAAACACAGATACGCAGTATTTT,CASSRVNTDTQYF
TRBV6-1,TRBD2,TRBJ2-3,many,TGTGCCAGCAGTGGAGGGGGTTTCGCGGGAGGGAGGGCAGATACGCAGTATTTT,CASSGGGFAGGRADTQYF
TRBV2,TRBD1,TRBJ2-7,.,TGTGCCAGCAGTGGACAGGGGGCTACCTACGAGCAGTACTTC,CASSGQGATYEQYF
TRBV2,TRBD2,TRBJ2-1,many,TGTGCCACTCGGGGGGATGAGCAGTTCTTC,CATRGDEQFF
TRBV5-1,TRBD2,TRBJ2-1,many,TGCGCCAGCAGCTTGCCCACCGGGACTAGCGGGGTCTACAATGAGCAGTTCTTC,CASSLPTGTSGVYNEQFF
TRBV5-1,.,TRBJ2-1,few,TGCGCCAGCAGCTTTGAGACTAGGAGTAAAGAGCAGTTCTTC,CASSFETRSKEQFF
TRBV5-1,.,TRBJ2-1,.,TGCGCCAGCTTCCAACTAGTTATTATCTACGAGCAGTTCTTC,CASFQLVIIYEQFF
TRBV12-3/TRBV12-4,TRBD1,TRBJ2-3,few,TGTGCCAGCAGTTTCAGGGACAGGGGGCCGGATACGCAGTATTTT,CASSFRDRGPDTQYF
TRBV7-3,TRBD2,TRBJ2-1,.,TGTGCCAGCGCCCTAGCGGGAGAGCCTGAGCAGTTCTTC,CASALAGEPEQFF
TRBV29-1,.,TRBJ1-4,few,TGCAGCGTTGTGGCAGGAGGAGAAAAACTGTTTTTT,CSVVAGGEKLFF
TRBV29-1,TRBD1,TRBJ2-7,few,TGCAGCGTTGGGTCAACCGGGACAGGGGGTGTCGAGCAGTACTTC,CSVGSTGTGGVEQYF
TRBV19,TRBD1,TRBJ1-1,many,TGTGCCAGTAGTGACAGGGGGCGAACTGAAGCTTTCTTT,CASSDRGRTEAFF
TRBV10-3,TRBD2,TRBJ2-1,many,TGTGCCATCAGTCGCCGAACTAGCGGGAGAGTTGAGCAGTTCTTC,CAISRRTSGRVEQFF
TRBV7-2,.,TRBJ2-7,many,TGTGCCAGCAGCTTAGGACCGGTGAGCTCCTACGAGCAGTACTTC,CASSLGPVSSYEQYF
TRBV5-1,.,TRBJ2-3,.,TGCGCCAGCAGCGTTGGGACTTCCCCTTTTGATACGCAGTATTTT,CASSVGTSPFDTQYF
TRBV6-1,.,TRBJ2-3,.,TGTGCCACCAGACGAGCCGGGACCCCGAGGGGGAGTACGCAGTATTTT,CATRRAGTPRGSTQYF
TRBV6-1,TRBD2,TRBJ2-7,many,TGTGCCACCCAAGGACTAGCGTTCTACGAGCAGTACTTC,CATQGLAFYEQYF
TRBV20-1,TRBD1,TRBJ2-7,many,TGCAGTGCTAGAGTGACAGGGCTCCCCTACGGCGAGCAGTACTTC,CSARVTGLPYGEQYF
TRBV2,.,TRBJ2-7,many,TGTGCCAGCAGTGAGGGGCTCCGTTCCTACGAGCAGTACTTC,CASSEGLRSYEQYF
TRBV5-1,.,TRBJ2-7,many,TGCGCCAGCAGCTTGGGAGACAACTACGAGCAGTACTTC,CASSLGDNYEQYF
TRBV20-1,TRBD2,TRBJ2-5,many,TGCAGTGCTATTAGCGGGAGTACTGAGACCCAGTACTTC,CSAISGSTETQYF
TRBV6-1,.,TRBJ2-1,few,TGTGCCAGCAGGAGAGAGTGGTCGCCCTACAATGAGCAGTTCTTC,CASRREWSPYNEQFF
TRBV4-1,TRBD2,TRBJ2-5,many,TGCGCCAGCAGCCTAACGGGGGGGGAGACCCAGTACTTC,CASSLTGGETQYF
TRBV30,.,TRBJ1-1,.,TGTGCCTGGATCCCTAACACTGAAGCTTTCTTT,CAWIPNTEAFF
TRBV6-2/TRBV6-3,.,TRBJ2-1,many,TGTGCCAGCTTAAACACGGGCAATGAGCAGTTCTTC,CASLNTGNEQFF
TRBV7-9,TRBD1,TRBJ1-1,few,TGTGCCAGCAGCTTAGTAGGGACAGCGAACACTGAAGCTTTCTTT,CASSLVGTANTEAFF
TRBV6-1,TRBD1,TRBJ2-7,many,TGTGCCAGCAGTTACACCTCCGGGACAGGGGTGGGAGAGCAGTACTTC,CASSYTSGTGVGEQYF